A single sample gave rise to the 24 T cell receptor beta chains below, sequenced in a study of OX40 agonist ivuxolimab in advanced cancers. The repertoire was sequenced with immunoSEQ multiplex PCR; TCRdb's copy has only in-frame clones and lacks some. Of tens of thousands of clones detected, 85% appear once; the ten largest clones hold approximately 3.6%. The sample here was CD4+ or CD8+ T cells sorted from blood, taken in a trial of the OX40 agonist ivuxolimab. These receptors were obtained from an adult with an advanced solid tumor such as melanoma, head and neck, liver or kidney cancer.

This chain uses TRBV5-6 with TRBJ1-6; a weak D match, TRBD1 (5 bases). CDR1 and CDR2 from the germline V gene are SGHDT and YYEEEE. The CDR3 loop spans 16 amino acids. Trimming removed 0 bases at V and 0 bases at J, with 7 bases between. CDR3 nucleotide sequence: TGTGCCAGCAGCTTGGCAGGGTTCTCCTATAATTCACCCCTCCACTTT. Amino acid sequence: CASSLAGFSYNSPLHF.

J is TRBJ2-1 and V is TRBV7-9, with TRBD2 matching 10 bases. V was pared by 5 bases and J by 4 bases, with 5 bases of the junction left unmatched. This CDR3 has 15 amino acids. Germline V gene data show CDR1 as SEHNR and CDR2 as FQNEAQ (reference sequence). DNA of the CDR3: TGTGCCAGCAGCCTCGGACTAGCGGCGTACAATGAGCAGTTCTTC. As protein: CASSLGLAAYNEQFF.

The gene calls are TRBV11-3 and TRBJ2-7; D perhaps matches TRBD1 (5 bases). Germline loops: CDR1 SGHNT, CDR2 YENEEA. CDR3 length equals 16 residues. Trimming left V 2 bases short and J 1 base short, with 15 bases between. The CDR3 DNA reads TGTGCCAGCAGCTTAAATAGGGGTCTACGGTCCTACGAGCAGTACTTC. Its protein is CASSLNRGLRSYEQYF.

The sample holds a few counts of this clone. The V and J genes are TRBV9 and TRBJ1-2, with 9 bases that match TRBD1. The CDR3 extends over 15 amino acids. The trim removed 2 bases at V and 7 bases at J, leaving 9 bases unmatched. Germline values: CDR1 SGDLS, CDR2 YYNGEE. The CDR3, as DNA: TGTGCCAGCAGCGTTACGGACAGGGACAGGGTTGGCTACACCTTC. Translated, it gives CASSVTDRDRVGYTF.

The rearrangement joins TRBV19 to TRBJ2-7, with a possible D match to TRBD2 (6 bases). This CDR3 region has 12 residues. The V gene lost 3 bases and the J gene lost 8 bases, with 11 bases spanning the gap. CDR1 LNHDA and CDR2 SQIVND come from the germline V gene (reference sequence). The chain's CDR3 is CASSIGGTQQYF. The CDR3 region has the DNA TGTGCCAGTAGTATTGGAGGGACGCAGCAGTACTTC.

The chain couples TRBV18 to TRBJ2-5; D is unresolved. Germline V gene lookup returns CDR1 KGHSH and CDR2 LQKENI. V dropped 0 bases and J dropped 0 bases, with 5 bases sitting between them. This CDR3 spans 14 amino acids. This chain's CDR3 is CASSPPLHQETQYF. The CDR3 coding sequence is TGTGCCAGCTCACCACCGCTTCACCAAGAGACCCAGTACTTC.

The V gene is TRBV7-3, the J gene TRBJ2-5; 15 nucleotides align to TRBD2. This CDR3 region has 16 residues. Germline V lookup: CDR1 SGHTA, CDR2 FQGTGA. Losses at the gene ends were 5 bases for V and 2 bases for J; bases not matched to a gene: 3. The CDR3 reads CASSPGLAGGQETQYF. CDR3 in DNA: TGTGCCAGCAGCCCGGGACTAGCGGGGGGTCAAGAGACCCAGTACTTC.

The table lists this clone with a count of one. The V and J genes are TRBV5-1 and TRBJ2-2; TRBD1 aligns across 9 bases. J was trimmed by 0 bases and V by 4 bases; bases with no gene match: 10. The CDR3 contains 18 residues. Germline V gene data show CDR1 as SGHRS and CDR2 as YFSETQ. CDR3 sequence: CASSIGQGFTTNTGELFF. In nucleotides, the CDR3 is TGCGCCAGCAGCATAGGACAGGGGTTCACTACGAACACCGGGGAGCTGTTTTTT.

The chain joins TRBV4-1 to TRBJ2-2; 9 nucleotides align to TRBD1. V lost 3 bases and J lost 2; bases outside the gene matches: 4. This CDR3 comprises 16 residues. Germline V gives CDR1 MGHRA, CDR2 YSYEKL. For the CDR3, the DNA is TGCGCCAGCAGCCAGGGGACAGGGTCTAACACCGGGGAGCTGTTTTTT. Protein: CASSQGTGSNTGELFF.

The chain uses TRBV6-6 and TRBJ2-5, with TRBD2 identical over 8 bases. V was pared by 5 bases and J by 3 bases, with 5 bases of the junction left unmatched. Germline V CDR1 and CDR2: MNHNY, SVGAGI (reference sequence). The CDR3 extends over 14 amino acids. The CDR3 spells CASSGSGGEETQYF. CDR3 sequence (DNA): TGTGCCAGCAGTGGCAGCGGGGGCGAAGAGACCCAGTACTTC.

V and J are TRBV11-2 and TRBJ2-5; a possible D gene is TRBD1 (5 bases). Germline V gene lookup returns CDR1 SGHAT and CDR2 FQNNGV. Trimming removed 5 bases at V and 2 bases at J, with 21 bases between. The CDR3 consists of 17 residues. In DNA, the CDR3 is TGTGCCAGCAGCGCATCCTCAGGGAAGGGGTGGCAAGAGACCCAGTACTTC. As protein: CASSASSGKGWQETQYF.

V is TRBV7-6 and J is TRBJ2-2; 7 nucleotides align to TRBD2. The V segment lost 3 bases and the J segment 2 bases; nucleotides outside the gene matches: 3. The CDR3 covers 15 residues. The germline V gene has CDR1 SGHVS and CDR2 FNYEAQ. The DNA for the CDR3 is TGTGCCAGCAGCTTCGGCGGGAGAAACACCGGGGAGCTGTTTTTT. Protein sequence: CASSFGGRNTGELFF.

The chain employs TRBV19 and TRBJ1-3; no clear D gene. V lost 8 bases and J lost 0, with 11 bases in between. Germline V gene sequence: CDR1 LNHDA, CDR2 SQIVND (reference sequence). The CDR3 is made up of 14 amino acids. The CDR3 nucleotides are TGTGCCAGTGATGACATACCCTCTGGAAACACCATATATTTT. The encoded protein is CASDDIPSGNTIYF.

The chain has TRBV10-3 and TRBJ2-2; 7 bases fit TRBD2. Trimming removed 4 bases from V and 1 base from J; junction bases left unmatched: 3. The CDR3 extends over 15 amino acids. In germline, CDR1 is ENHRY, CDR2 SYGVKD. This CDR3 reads CAISGGGLNTGELFF. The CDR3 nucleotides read TGTGCCATCAGTGGCGGGGGACTGAACACCGGGGAGCTGTTTTTT.

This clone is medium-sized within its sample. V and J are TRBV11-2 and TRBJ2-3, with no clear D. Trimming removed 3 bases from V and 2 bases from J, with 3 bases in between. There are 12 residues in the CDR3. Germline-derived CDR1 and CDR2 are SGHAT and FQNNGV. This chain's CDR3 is CASSFYTDTQYF. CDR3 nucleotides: TGTGCCAGCAGCTTTTACACAGATACGCAGTATTTT.

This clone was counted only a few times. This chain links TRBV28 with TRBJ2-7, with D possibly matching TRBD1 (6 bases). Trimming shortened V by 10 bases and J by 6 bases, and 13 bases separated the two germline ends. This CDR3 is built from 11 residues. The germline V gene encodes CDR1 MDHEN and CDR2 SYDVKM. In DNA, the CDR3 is TGTGCCACCCAGGGGATTGCCGAGCAGTACTTC. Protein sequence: CATQGIAEQYF.

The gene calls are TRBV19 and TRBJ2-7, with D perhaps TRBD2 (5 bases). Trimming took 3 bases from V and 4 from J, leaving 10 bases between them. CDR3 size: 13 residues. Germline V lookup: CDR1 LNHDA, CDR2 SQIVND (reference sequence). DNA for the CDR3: TGTGCCAGTAGTATGAGGGAAGGATACGAGCAGTACTTC. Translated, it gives CASSMREGYEQYF.

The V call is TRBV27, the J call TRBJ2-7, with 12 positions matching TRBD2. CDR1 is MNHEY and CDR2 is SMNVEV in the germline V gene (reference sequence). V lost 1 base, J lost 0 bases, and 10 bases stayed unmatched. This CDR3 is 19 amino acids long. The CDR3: CASSLYAPGLAGLSYEQYF. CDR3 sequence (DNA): TGTGCCAGCAGTTTATATGCCCCGGGACTAGCGGGCCTCTCCTACGAGCAGTACTTC.

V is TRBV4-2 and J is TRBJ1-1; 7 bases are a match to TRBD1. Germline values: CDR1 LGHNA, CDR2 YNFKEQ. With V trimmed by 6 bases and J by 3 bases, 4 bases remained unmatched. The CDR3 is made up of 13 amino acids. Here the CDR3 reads CASSVRGDTEAFF. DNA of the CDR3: TGTGCCAGCAGTGTCAGGGGGGACACTGAAGCTTTCTTT.

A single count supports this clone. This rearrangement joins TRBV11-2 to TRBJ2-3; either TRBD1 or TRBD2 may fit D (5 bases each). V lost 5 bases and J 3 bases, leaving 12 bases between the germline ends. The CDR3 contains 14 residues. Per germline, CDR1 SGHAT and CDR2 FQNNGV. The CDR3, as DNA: TGTGCCAGCAGCACCGCCGGGGCGACAGATACGCAGTATTTT. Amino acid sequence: CASSTAGATDTQYF.

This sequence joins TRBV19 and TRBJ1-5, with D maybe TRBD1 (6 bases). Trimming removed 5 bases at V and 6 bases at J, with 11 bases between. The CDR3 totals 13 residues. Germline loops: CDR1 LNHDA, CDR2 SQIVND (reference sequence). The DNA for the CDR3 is TGTGCCAGTAGTCGGGAAGGGGGTCAGCCCCAGCATTTT. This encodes CASSREGGQPQHF.

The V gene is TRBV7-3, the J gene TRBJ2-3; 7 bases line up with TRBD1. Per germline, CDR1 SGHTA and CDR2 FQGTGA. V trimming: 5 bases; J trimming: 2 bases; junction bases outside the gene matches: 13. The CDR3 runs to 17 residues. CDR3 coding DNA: TGTGCCAGCAGCACACCCGGCTGGGACAGAGACACAGATACGCAGTATTTT. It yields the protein CASSTPGWDRDTDTQYF.

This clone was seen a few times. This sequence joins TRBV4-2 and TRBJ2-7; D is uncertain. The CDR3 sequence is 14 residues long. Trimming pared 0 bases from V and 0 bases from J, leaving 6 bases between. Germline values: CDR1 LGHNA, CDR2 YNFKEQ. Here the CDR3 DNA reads TGTGCCAGCAGCCAAGACATTTTCTCCTACGAGCAGTACTTC. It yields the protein CASSQDIFSYEQYF.

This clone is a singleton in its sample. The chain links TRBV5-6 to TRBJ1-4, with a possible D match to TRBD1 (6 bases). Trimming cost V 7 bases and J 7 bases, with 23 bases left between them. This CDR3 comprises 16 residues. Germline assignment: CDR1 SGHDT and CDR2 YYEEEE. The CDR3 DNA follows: TGTGCCAGCCAGCCCTGGGGGCGAGGTGCTACTGAAAAACTGTTTTTT. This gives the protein CASQPWGRGATEKLFF.